What follows are 9 T cell receptor beta chains derived from one specimen sequenced in a study of spatial heterogeneity in lung cancer. The time point: sample taken at primary tumor resection. Their recognized antigens are unknown. TCRdb itself ran the 5' RACE reads through MiXCR, one entry per CDR3 protein. The table lists more than 10,000 distinct CDR3 sequences, roughly 5.5% of them singletons. Whole-study findings and limits: The number of expanded tumor alpha and beta chains correlated with mutation number.

Sequenced here: lung tumor tissue, sampled at surgery. Source of these receptors: a male donor with early-stage non-small cell lung cancer.

This clonotype was detected ten times or more. The library was built for alpha chains, so this beta chain is an off-target read and its size means little. The chain carries TRBV28 and TRBJ1-2; 9 positions match TRBD1. Per the germline V gene, CDR1 is MDHEN and CDR2 is SYDVKM. The CDR3 extends over 13 amino acids. The V and J ends lost 6 bases and 11 bases, in that order; junction bases with no gene match: 10. The CDR3 loop reads CASRETGGVGYTF. The CDR3 coding sequence is TGTGCCAGCAGAGAGACAGGGGGAGTGGGGTACACCTTC.

This clonotype has ten or more counts. This beta chain is an unintended read in a library built for alpha chains; its size means little. This chain's CDR3 is CASSQGLGEQFF. The CDR3 coding sequence is TGCGCCAGCAGCCAGGGACTCGGAGAGCAGTTCTTC. This chain connects TRBV4-3 to TRBJ2-1; perhaps TRBD2 as D (6 bases). Germline V gene data show CDR1 as LGHNA and CDR2 as YSLEER. Trimming left V 3 bases short and J 10 bases short, with 10 bases between. The CDR3 loop spans 12 amino acids.

This clonotype was counted at least ten times. This beta chain represents an off-target read in a library built for alpha chains; its size is of limited meaning. This chain links TRBV6-2 or TRBV6-3 with TRBJ2-5, with 8 bases aligning to TRBD2. V lost 7 bases, J lost 4 bases, and 14 bases stayed unmatched. In germline, CDR1 is MNHEY, CDR2 SVGEGT. There are 16 residues in the CDR3. CDR3 DNA: TGTGCCAGCACCTCAGCGGGGGCCACGCGGGGAGAGACCCAGTACTTC. It codes for CASTSAGATRGETQYF.

This clonotype was recorded many times. The library was built for alpha chains, so this beta chain is an off-target read and its size means little. The CDR3 DNA is TGTGCCAGCTCTACGAGGGAGTGGAGCACAGATACGCAGTATTTT. This encodes CASSTREWSTDTQYF. The gene calls are TRBV18 and TRBJ2-3; the D gene is possibly TRBD2 (5 bases). V was pared by 6 bases and J by 0 bases, with 13 bases between. This CDR3 region has 15 residues. CDR1 and CDR2 (germline): KGHSH, LQKENI.

This clonotype was picked up many times. This beta chain represents an off-target read in a library built for alpha chains; its size is of limited meaning. The chain links TRBV5-1 to TRBJ1-4; D ambiguous. The germline gives CDR1 SGHRS, CDR2 YFSETQ. This CDR3 is built from 12 residues. Trimming stripped 0 bases from V and 7 bases from J, with 4 bases between. The CDR3 bases are TGCGCCAGCAGCTTGGGGGGTGAAAAACTGTTTTTT. Its translation: CASSLGGEKLFF.

This clonotype has a count of ten or more. This beta chain lies outside the target of a library built for alpha chains; its clone size means little. This rearrangement joins TRBV5-1 to TRBJ2-5; D gene uncertain. The CDR3 totals 14 residues. Germline assignment: CDR1 SGHRS and CDR2 YFSETQ. Trimming removed 2 bases at V and 2 bases at J, with 10 bases between. CDR3 protein: CASSFLSKQETQYF. The CDR3, as DNA: TGCGCCAGCAGCTTTCTCAGCAAACAAGAGACCCAGTACTTC.

Many counts were recorded for this clonotype. The library was prepared for alpha chains; this beta chain is a stray read, so its frequency means little. V gene TRBV20-1 combines with J gene TRBJ1-5; unclear D gene. CDR1 DFQATT and CDR2 SNEGSKA come from the germline V gene (reference sequence). V was cut by 6 bases and J by 2 bases, with 8 bases left in between. This CDR3 region has 12 residues. The CDR3: CSATNGNQPQHF. The CDR3 region has the DNA TGCAGTGCAACGAACGGCAATCAGCCCCAGCATTTT.

This clonotype was counted many times. As an off-target read in a library built for alpha chains, this beta chain has a frequency of little significance. The chain carries TRBV9 and TRBJ2-5, with D possibly matching TRBD1 (6 bases). V lost 0 bases and J lost 4, with 13 bases in between. The CDR3 is 15 amino acids. From germline, CDR1 is SGDLS and CDR2 YYNGEE. The CDR3 sequence is CASSVEGHPRETQYF. In DNA form, the CDR3 reads TGTGCCAGCAGCGTAGAGGGACACCCGAGAGAGACCCAGTACTTC.

This clonotype was seen many times. This beta chain came through as a stray read in a library set up for alpha chains, and its size says little. The chain combines TRBV6-2 or TRBV6-3 with TRBJ1-2; TRBD1 agrees at 9 bases. V lost 3 bases to trimming and J lost 8 bases; unmatched junction nucleotides: 10. CDR1 and CDR2 (germline): MNHEY, SVGEGT. The CDR3 contains 15 residues. The CDR3 DNA follows: TGTGCCAGCAGTTATCGTAGAGGACAGGGGAGAGGCTACACCTTC. As protein: CASSYRRGQGRGYTF.